Shown below are 7 T cell receptor beta chains from a single sample sequenced in a study of cytomegalovirus exposure and HLA in healthy donors. Primers: 60 Vbeta forward and 13 Jbeta reverse. The table came from immunoSEQ multiplex PCR; TCRdb's copy has only in-frame clones and leaves some out. The table shows 200,000 to 250,000 clones, with about 77% occurring only once. Sequencing used PBMCs. These receptor sequences come from a woman aged 30 to 39 in good health and CMV-seronegative.

This clone has more than one count but fewer than ten. The chain employs TRBV10-3 and TRBJ1-2, with TRBD1 identical over 9 bases. Germline-derived CDR1 and CDR2 are ENHRY and SYGVKD. CDR3 length equals 12 residues. With V trimmed by 9 bases and J by 8 bases, 7 bases remained unmatched. The CDR3 loop is CAISNGQGGYTF. The CDR3 DNA sequence: TGTGCCATTAGTAACGGACAGGGGGGCTACACCTTC.

This clone was detected a few times. The chain combines TRBV30 with TRBJ2-5; TRBD2 is a possible D gene (5 bases). Trimming shortened V by 1 base and J by 5 bases, and 5 bases separated the two germline ends. Germline values: CDR1 GTSNPN, CDR2 SVGIG (reference sequence). The CDR3 contains 11 residues. The CDR3: CAWSGGETQYF. The DNA for the CDR3 is TGTGCCTGGAGTGGAGGGGAGACCCAGTACTTC.

The chain joins TRBV5-8 to TRBJ1-1; no reliable D call. Trimming pared 0 bases from V and 11 bases from J, leaving 8 bases between. Germline V gives CDR1 SGHTS, CDR2 YDEGEE. This CDR3 has 11 amino acids. CDR3 region: CASSLAGGAFF. The CDR3, as DNA: TGTGCCAGCAGCTTGGCGGGTGGCGCTTTCTTT.

The V gene is TRBV2, the J gene TRBJ2-2, with D perhaps TRBD2 (6 bases). Germline V gene sequence: CDR1 SNHLY, CDR2 FYNNEI. Trimming left V 3 bases short and J 1 base short, with 6 bases between. The CDR3 is 14 amino acids. The CDR3 loop is CASSDSGNTGELFF. CDR3 DNA sequence: TGTGCCAGCAGTGATAGCGGGAACACCGGGGAGCTGTTTTTT.

J is TRBJ2-2 and V is TRBV6-4; 7 bases map to TRBD1. Germline values: CDR1 MRHNA, CDR2 SNTAGT. With 6 bases clipped from V and 0 bases from J, the junction kept 4 bases outside the gene matches. The CDR3 loop spans 15 amino acids. CDR3 region: CASSATGSNTGELFF. As DNA, the CDR3 is TGTGCCAGCAGCGCGACAGGGTCGAACACCGGGGAGCTGTTTTTT.

The chain carries TRBV19 and TRBJ1-1; tentatively, D is TRBD1 (5 bases). V was cut by 5 bases and J by 7 bases, with 20 bases left in between. The germline V gene encodes CDR1 LNHDA and CDR2 SQIVND (reference sequence). The CDR3 covers 15 residues. The CDR3 DNA is TGTGCCAGTAGTCTCTTGGGCAGGGAAGCAGATGAAGCTTTCTTT. It yields the protein CASSLLGREADEAFF.

The chain is built from TRBV27 and TRBJ2-2; no clear D gene. The CDR3 has 13 residues. Germline V gene lookup returns CDR1 MNHEY and CDR2 SMNVEV (reference sequence). The germline V and J ends were trimmed by 11 bases and 5 bases, with 15 bases remaining between them. Written as DNA, the CDR3 is TGTGCCCACTCCCTCCCAATTACCGGGGAGCTGTTTTTT. Encoded protein: CAHSLPITGELFF.